These 21 T cell receptor beta chains share one sample of origin, sequenced in a study of blood T cell repertoires in COVID-19. Assay used: immunoSEQ multiplex PCR; TCRdb lists only in-frame clones, some missing. The sample contains 120,000 to 150,000 clones, around nine tenths of which appear only once. The source material was peripheral blood. The receptors come from a human donor in a cohort sampled during active COVID-19.

The chain joins TRBV5-4 to TRBJ1-1, with TRBD1 matching over 7 bases. CDR1 SGHNT and CDR2 YYREEE come from the germline V gene (reference sequence). V was pared by 2 bases and J by 1 base, with 2 bases of the junction left unmatched. The CDR3 has 14 amino acids. CDR3: CASSFRGANTEAFF. CDR3 coding DNA: TGTGCCAGCAGCTTCAGGGGGGCGAACACTGAAGCTTTCTTT.

V usage is TRBV4-1 and J usage is TRBJ2-2, with no clear D. The CDR3 totals 13 residues. Germline V gives CDR1 MGHRA, CDR2 YSYEKL. With 4 bases removed from V and 4 bases from J, the gap between germline ends came to 7 bases. CDR3 residues: CASSPRATGELFF. The CDR3 DNA reads as TGCGCCAGCAGCCCTCGCGCCACCGGGGAGCTGTTTTTT.

This rearrangement joins TRBV2 to TRBJ1-4; 9 nucleotides agree with TRBD1. This CDR3 contains 14 residues. The V gene end was trimmed by 8 bases and the J gene end by 7 bases; junction bases not matched to a gene: 8. Germline CDR1 and CDR2: SNHLY and FYNNEI. CDR3 sequence reads: CASLKPGQGEKLFF. Here the CDR3 DNA reads TGTGCCAGCCTTAAACCGGGACAGGGTGAAAAACTGTTTTTT.

J is TRBJ2-5 and V is TRBV23-1; D possibly corresponds to TRBD2 (6 bases). TRBV23-1 belongs to the ORF category, with a function that is uncertain. This CDR3 region has 12 residues. V gave up 6 bases and J gave up 13 bases, with 18 bases separating them. CDR3 coding DNA: TGCGCCAGCAGCCTGGGGGGAGTCCCTTTGTACTTC. Its protein product is CASSLGGVPLYF.

This sequence joins TRBV24-1 and TRBJ1-1; the D is unclear. Trimming took off 7 bases at V and 4 bases at J, with 6 bases between the two ends. Germline V gives CDR1 KGHDR, CDR2 SFDVKD. The CDR3 loop spans 11 amino acids. The CDR3 coding sequence is TGTGCCACCAGCCGGGGCACTGAAGCTTTCTTT. As protein: CATSRGTEAFF.

V gene TRBV5-4 combines with J gene TRBJ2-3, with D tentatively TRBD2 (6 bases). V was pared by 3 bases and J by 9 bases, with 17 bases between. Germline V lookup: CDR1 SGHNT, CDR2 YYREEE (reference sequence). This CDR3 comprises 14 residues. DNA for the CDR3: TGTGCCAGCAGCTCCGGAGGGATCTACGACACGCAGTATTTT. It specifies CASSSGGIYDTQYF.

This chain's CDR3 is CASSYQTGGGGQFF. Written as DNA, the CDR3 is TGTGCCAGCAGCTATCAAACCGGAGGAGGTGGGCAGTTCTTC. The chain links TRBV3-1 (or the pseudogene TRBV3-2) to TRBJ2-1; tentative D call: TRBD2 (5 bases). The CDR3 extends over 14 amino acids. V lost 5 bases and J lost 12, with 20 bases in between. Germline-derived CDR1 and CDR2 are LGHDT and YNNKEL (reference sequence).

This chain uses TRBV7-2 with TRBJ2-2; 8 bases align to TRBD1. Germline V gene sequence: CDR1 SGHTA, CDR2 FQGNSA. This CDR3 region has 15 residues. J gave up 4 bases and V 5 bases, and 6 bases lay outside the gene matches. In nucleotides, the CDR3 is TGTGCCAGCAGCACACAGGGGGGAGGCACCGGGGAGCTGTTTTTT. Translation: CASSTQGGGTGELFF. Looking up the rest from reference TRBV7-2 and TRBJ2-2 gives the full variable domain: GAGVSQSPSNKVTEKGKDVELRCDPISGHTALYWYRQSLGQGLEFLIYFQGNSAPDKSGLPSDRFSAERTGGSVSTLTIQRTQQEDSAVYLCASSTQGGGTGELFFGEGSRLTVL.

With respect to this clone: No DNA is shown, since the ends of the CDR3 on it are uncertain; the CDR3 is the one TCRdb lists. The rearrangement links TRBV6-5 to TRBJ1-2. CDR1 and CDR2 from the germline V gene are MNHEY and SVGAGI. The CDR3 is 13 residues long, ends included. The CDR3 region is CASSTSPTRGYTF.

The genes are TRBV19 and TRBJ2-7; D perhaps matches TRBD1 (6 bases). This CDR3 spans 11 amino acids. Per germline, CDR1 LNHDA and CDR2 SQIVND (reference sequence). V was clipped by 6 bases and J by 6 bases, with 9 bases between them. The CDR3 DNA reads as TGTGCCAGTAGGACAGGACCCGAGCAGTACTTC. It codes for CASRTGPEQYF.

The chain is built from TRBV7-2 and TRBJ1-2, with D hard to call. CDR3 size: 16 residues. Germline lookup yields CDR1 SGHTA and CDR2 FQGNSA. Trimming cost V 2 bases and J 4 bases, with 17 bases left between them. DNA for the CDR3: TGTGCCAGCAGCTTAATGGGAGCGACTACCTCCTATGGCTACACCTTC. Translating gives CASSLMGATTSYGYTF.

This clone has only one observation. The rearrangement joins TRBV6-6 to TRBJ1-2; the D gene is possibly TRBD1 (6 bases). Germline V lookup: CDR1 MNHNY, CDR2 SVGAGI (reference sequence). This CDR3 has 14 residues. Trimming removed 11 bases at V and 7 bases at J, with 23 bases between. The CDR3 reads CAAQKAGARGGYTF. DNA for the CDR3: TGTGCCGCTCAGAAAGCGGGGGCGAGGGGTGGCTACACCTTC.

V is TRBV4-1 and J is TRBJ2-3; 9 nucleotides match TRBD2. The trim removed 0 bases at V and 1 base at J, leaving 2 bases unmatched. This CDR3 has 16 amino acids. Per germline, CDR1 MGHRA and CDR2 YSYEKL. The CDR3 coding sequence is TGCGCCAGCAGCCAAGATGGCGGGAGGGGCACAGATACGCAGTATTTT. Protein: CASSQDGGRGTDTQYF.

The V gene is TRBV24-1, the J gene TRBJ2-7; perhaps TRBD1 as D (5 bases). Germline values: CDR1 KGHDR, CDR2 SFDVKD. V lost 2 bases and J lost 4, with 17 bases in between. The CDR3 has 16 residues. CDR3 DNA: TGTGCCACCAGTGATTCAAGACAGAGAAATGCATACGAGCAGTACTTC. Translating gives CATSDSRQRNAYEQYF.

The V gene is TRBV2, the J gene TRBJ1-2; a possible D gene is TRBD1 (6 bases). The CDR3 consists of 14 residues. CDR1 and CDR2 (germline): SNHLY, FYNNEI. The V and J ends lost 4 bases and 2 bases respectively, with 11 bases between them. This chain's CDR3 is CASSVSRGNYGYTF. DNA for the CDR3: TGTGCCAGCAGTGTCAGCAGGGGCAACTATGGCTACACCTTC.

The chain joins TRBV12-5 to TRBJ2-1; weak D call: TRBD2 (5 bases). The CDR3 consists of 14 residues. The germline gives CDR1 LGHNT, CDR2 FRNRAP. V was shortened by 7 bases and J by 4 bases, with 14 bases between the two germline ends. Written as DNA, the CDR3 is TGTGCTAGTGCCGGGGTAGGCTCGTACAATGAGCAGTTCTTC. The encoded protein is CASAGVGSYNEQFF.

This chain links TRBV12-3 or TRBV12-4 with TRBJ1-1; 9 bases are shared with TRBD1. J lost 7 bases, V lost 2 bases, and 2 bases had no gene match. The CDR3 contains 13 residues. The CDR3 nucleotides read TGTGCCAGCAGTTTATCGACAGGGGGTGAAGCTTTCTTT. It specifies CASSLSTGGEAFF.

V and J are TRBV30 and TRBJ1-2; 9 bases align to TRBD1. The CDR3 is 15 residues long. Trimming took 3 bases from V and 5 from J; bases not matched to a gene: 10. Germline CDR1 is GTSNPN and CDR2 is SVGIG (reference sequence). The CDR3 reads CAWSLSWTGEYGYTF. CDR3 nucleotides: TGTGCCTGGAGCTTATCGTGGACAGGGGAATATGGCTACACCTTC.

The chain joins TRBV15 to TRBJ2-1, with 7 positions matching TRBD2. V lost 4 bases and J lost 7; bases outside the gene matches: 7. The CDR3 runs to 14 residues. The germline CDR1 and CDR2 sequences are LNHNV and YYDKDF (reference sequence). The CDR3 is CATSKAGSLNEQFF. The DNA for the CDR3 is TGTGCCACCAGCAAAGCGGGGTCTTTGAATGAGCAGTTCTTC.

V usage is TRBV18 and J usage is TRBJ2-4; TRBD2 matches 7 bases. The V gene's germline CDR1 is KGHSH and CDR2 LQKENI. CDR3 length equals 14 residues. V lost 5 bases, J lost 9 bases, and 10 bases stayed unmatched. The CDR3 sequence: CASSSQPSGGIQYF. The CDR3 coding sequence is TGTGCCAGCTCATCGCAACCTTCGGGAGGCATTCAGTACTTC.

This chain connects TRBV5-1 to TRBJ1-4, with TRBD1 as a possible D gene (5 bases). Per germline, CDR1 SGHRS and CDR2 YFSETQ. Trimming took 0 bases from V and 8 from J, leaving 14 bases between them. This CDR3 has 15 amino acids. DNA for the CDR3: TGCGCCAGCAGCTTGGAAGCCAGGGTAGACGAAAAACTGTTTTTT. Its protein product is CASSLEARVDEKLFF.